This T cell receptor beta chain was identified in a study of cytomegalovirus exposure and HLA in healthy donors. The germline V gene has CDR1 LNHDA and CDR2 SQIVND (reference sequence). V was pared by 3 bases and J by 6 bases, with 13 bases of the junction left unmatched. The CDR3 contains 18 residues. Study-wide findings and caveats: Presence/absence analyses rested on an assumption that sequencing depth was roughly uniform across donors.

A note on this clone: Its antigen is unidentified.

In the PCR, 60 Vbeta and 13 Jbeta primers were used. Using immunoSEQ multiplex PCR, the repertoire was profiled, and TCRdb retains in-frame clones only, with some absent. The table shows approximately 110,000 clones, with approximately 80% occurring only once. The chain joins TRBV19 to TRBJ2-2; TRBD2 matches at 10 bases. Sequenced sample: PBMCs. This receptor was taken from a man in his forties or fifties in good health and CMV-seronegative. The CDR3 spells CASSIAPGASGSAGELFF. The DNA of the CDR3 is TGTGCCAGTAGTATCGCCCCAGGGGCTAGCGGGAGCGCCGGGGAGCTGTTTTTT.